This T cell receptor (beta chain) came from a study of spatial heterogeneity in lung cancer (dated by TCRdb to the late 2010s). Concerning the study at large: Beta-chain transcripts were consistently detected in greater numbers than alpha-chain transcripts, which likely reflects a higher abundance of beta-chain transcripts. Nonsynonymous mutation counts, determined by whole-exome sequencing of tumor tissue, were related to TCR repertoire features. The study quantitatively compared TCR alpha and beta repertoires across multiple tumor regions, matched nontumor lung and blood in non-small cell lung cancer. At surgery, 200 or so tumor regions, around 67 matched nontumor lung samples and 56 PBMC samples were TCR-sequenced for both alpha and beta chains. In the raw uncorrected reads, each unique combination of TCR and UMI appeared more than ten times on average.

Taken with the paper, the label for time point translates to: sample taken at primary tumor resection. TCR sequencing used whole RNA extracted from tumor and nontumor lung tissue, or from cryopreserved PBMC samples, without cell sorting. Donors were under 95 patients with early-stage, untreated non-small cell lung cancer from the lung TRACERx cohort. Patients were selected for TCR sequencing only if sufficient RNA was available from at least two tumor regions. Libraries were prepared through 5' RACE. Sequenced using a NextSeq 500. The TCR library protocol attached a unique molecular identifier to each TCR cDNA molecule to allow correction of PCR and sequencing errors. In the original analysis: TCR identification, UMI-based error correction and CDR3 extraction were all carried out with Decombinator tools. TCRs above a frequency of 2 per 1,000, corresponding to the top 1% of the tumor frequency distribution, were defined as expanded. Renyi diversity was computed with the R vegan package after each repertoire had been subsampled 100 times to 5,000 TCRs. To build CDR3 similarity networks, amino acid triplet string-kernel similarity was used, and CDR3s were connected when their pairwise similarity was above 0.82. The raw public reads went through TCRdb reprocessing: fastp at Q25, MiXCR clone calling, in-frame beta chains kept. Entries that share a CDR3 protein sequence are merged under the most common genes and DNA. These V and J calls are TCRdb output, not the study's own analysis. The sample table contains 39,000 or so distinct CDR3 sequences; only one count was recorded for 7.5% of them. The ten biggest clones cover under 30% of the sample.

This clonotype was seen at least ten times. What antigen it recognizes has not been identified. No much larger clone is present one base from it, and per-base qualities are unavailable. Results the study describes overall, beyond this receptor: Confirming at a functional level the hypothesis that regional TCRs recognize regional mutations was considered to require additional single-cell paired TCR alpha and beta sequencing. Ubiquitous expanded tumor TCRs were found in blood more often at tumor resection than at routine follow-up.

The TCR sequence derives from a male donor with early-stage non-small cell lung cancer. Sequenced material: PBMCs, taken at surgery.

The sequenced DNA: TGCAGCAGCAGGAACCAGGGGACTAGCGGCCCTATGAGGCAGTTCTTC. The encoded protein is CSSRNQGTSGPMRQFF. This chain is built from TRBV20-1 and TRBJ2-1; TRBD2 lines up with 11 middle nucleotides. Counted from cysteine to phenylalanine, this CDR3 has 16 amino acids. Only the CDR3 portion is preserved as DNA: 48 bases, with reading frame beginning at the first base. The germline V gene encodes CDR1 DFQATT and CDR2 SNEGSKA (reference sequence).